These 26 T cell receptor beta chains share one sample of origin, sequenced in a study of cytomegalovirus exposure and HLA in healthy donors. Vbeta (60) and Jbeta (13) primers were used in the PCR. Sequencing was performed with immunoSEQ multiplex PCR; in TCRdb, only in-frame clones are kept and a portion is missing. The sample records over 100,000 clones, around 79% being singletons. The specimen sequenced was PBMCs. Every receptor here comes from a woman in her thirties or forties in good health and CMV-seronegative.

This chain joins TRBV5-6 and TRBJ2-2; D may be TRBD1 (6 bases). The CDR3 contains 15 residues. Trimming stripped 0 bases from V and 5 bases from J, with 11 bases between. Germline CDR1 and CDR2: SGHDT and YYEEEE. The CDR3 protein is CASSLAGQRTGELFF. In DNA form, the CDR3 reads TGTGCCAGCAGCTTGGCAGGACAGAGAACCGGGGAGCTGTTTTTT.

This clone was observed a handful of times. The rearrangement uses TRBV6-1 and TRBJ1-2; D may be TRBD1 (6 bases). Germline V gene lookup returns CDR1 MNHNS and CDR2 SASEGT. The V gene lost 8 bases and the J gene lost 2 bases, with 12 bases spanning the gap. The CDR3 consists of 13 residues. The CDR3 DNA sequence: TGTGCCAGCGGGTGGACAGTAAACTATGGCTACACCTTC. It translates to CASGWTVNYGYTF.

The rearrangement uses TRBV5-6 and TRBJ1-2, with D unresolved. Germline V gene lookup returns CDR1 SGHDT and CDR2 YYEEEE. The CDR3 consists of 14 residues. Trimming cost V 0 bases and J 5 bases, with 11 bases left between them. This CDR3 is CASSLDPVPYGYTF. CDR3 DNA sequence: TGTGCCAGCAGCTTGGATCCCGTCCCGTATGGCTACACCTTC.

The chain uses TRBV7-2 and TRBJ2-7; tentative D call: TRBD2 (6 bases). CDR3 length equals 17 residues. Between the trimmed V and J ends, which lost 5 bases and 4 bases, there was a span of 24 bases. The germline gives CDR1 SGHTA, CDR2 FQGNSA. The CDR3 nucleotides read TGTGCCAGCAGCCGACGAGTGGAGGGGCAGGGAGGTTACGAGCAGTACTTC. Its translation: CASSRRVEGQGGYEQYF.

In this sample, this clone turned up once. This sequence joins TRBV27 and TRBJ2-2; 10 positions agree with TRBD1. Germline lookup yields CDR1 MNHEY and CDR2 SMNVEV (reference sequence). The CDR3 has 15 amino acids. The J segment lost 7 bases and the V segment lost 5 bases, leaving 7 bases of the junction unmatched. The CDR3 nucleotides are TGTGCCAGCAGTCAATCCGACAGGGGGCTCGGGGAGCTGTTTTTT. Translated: CASSQSDRGLGELFF.

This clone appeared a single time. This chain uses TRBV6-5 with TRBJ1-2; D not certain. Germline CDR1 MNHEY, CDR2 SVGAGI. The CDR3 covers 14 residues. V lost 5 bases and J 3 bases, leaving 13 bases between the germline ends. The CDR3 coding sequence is TGTGCCAGCAGTGGGCAGGTTCTCGACTATGGCTACACCTTC. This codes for CASSGQVLDYGYTF.

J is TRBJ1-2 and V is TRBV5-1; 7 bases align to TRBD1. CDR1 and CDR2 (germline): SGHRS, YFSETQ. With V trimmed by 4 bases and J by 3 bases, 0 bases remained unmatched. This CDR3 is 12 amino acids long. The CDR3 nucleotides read TGCGCCAGCAGCGGGACAGACTATGGCTACACCTTC. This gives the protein CASSGTDYGYTF.

Here the CDR3 reads CASNPAGAYNEQFF. CDR3 sequence (DNA): TGCGCCAGCAATCCCGCGGGCGCCTACAATGAGCAGTTCTTC. This chain joins TRBV5-1 and TRBJ2-1, with a possible D match to TRBD2 (5 bases). V lost 6 bases and J lost 2, with 12 bases in between. Germline lookup yields CDR1 SGHRS and CDR2 YFSETQ. The CDR3 has 14 amino acids.

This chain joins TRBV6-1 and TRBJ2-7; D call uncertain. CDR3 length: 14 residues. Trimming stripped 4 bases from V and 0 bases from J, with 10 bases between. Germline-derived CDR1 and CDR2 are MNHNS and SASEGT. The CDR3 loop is CASSVLHSSYEQYF. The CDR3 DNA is TGTGCCAGCAGTGTTCTTCACAGCTCCTACGAGCAGTACTTC.

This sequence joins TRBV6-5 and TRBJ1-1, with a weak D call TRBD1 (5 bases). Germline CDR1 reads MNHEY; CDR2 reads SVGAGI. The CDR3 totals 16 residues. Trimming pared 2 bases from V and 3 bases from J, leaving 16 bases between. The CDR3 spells CASSYLVSGGDTEAFF. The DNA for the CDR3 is TGTGCCAGCAGTTACCTCGTCTCTGGGGGGGACACTGAAGCTTTCTTT.

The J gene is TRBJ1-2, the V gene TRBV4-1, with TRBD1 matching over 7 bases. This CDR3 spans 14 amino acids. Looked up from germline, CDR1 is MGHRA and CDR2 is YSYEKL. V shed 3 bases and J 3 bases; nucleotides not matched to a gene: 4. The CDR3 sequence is CASSQTGSYYGYTF. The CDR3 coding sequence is TGCGCCAGCAGCCAGACAGGGTCGTACTATGGCTACACCTTC.

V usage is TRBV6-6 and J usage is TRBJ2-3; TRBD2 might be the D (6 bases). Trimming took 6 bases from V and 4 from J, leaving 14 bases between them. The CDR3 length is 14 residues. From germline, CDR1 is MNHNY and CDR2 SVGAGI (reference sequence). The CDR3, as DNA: TGTGCCAGCAGCGAGCTGACTAGGTCAGATACGCAGTATTTT. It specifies CASSELTRSDTQYF.

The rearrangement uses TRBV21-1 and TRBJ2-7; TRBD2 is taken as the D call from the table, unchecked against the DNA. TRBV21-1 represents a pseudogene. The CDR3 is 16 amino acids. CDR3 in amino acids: CASSKAPTFASYEQYF. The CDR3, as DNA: TGTGCCAGCAGCAAAGCTCCAACTTTTGCCTCCTACGAGCAGTACTTC.

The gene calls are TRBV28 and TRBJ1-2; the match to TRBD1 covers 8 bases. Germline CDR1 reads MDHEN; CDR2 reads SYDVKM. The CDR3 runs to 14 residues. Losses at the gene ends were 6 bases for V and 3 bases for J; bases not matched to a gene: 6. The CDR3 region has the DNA TGTGCCAGCAGGCTTACGGGACAGGACTATGGCTACACCTTC. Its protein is CASRLTGQDYGYTF.

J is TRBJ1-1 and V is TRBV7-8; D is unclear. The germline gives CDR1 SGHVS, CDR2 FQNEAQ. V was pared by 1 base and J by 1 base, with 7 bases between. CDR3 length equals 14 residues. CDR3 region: CASSLVGGNTEAFF. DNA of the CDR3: TGTGCCAGCAGCTTAGTTGGAGGGAACACTGAAGCTTTCTTT.

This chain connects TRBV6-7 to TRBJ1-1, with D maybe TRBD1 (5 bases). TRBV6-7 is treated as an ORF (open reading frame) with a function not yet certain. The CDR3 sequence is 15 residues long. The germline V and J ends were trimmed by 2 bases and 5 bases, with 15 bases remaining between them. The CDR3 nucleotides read TGTGCCAGCAGTTACGCGGGGGGTCGTGGGACTGAAGCTTTCTTT. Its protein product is CASSYAGGRGTEAFF.

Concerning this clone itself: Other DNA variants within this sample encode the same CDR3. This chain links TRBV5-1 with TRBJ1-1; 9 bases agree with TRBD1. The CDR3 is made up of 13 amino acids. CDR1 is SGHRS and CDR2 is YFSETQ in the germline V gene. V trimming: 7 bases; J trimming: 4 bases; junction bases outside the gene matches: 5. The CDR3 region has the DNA TGCGCCAGCTCCCGACAGGGGGGCACTGAAGCTTTCTTT. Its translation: CASSRQGGTEAFF. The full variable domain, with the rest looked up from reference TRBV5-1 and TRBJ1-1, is KAGVTQTPRYLIKTRGQQVTLSCSPISGHRSVSWYQQTPGQGLQFLFEYFSETQRNKGNFPGRFSGRQFSNSRSEMNVSTLELGDSALYLCASSRQGGTEAFFGQGTRLTVV.

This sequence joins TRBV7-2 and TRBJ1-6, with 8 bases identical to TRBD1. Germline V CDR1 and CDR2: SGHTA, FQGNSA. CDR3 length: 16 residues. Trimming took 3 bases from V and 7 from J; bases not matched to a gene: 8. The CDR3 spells CASSFTPGQANSPLHF. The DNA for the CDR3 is TGTGCCAGCAGCTTTACTCCGGGACAGGCAAATTCACCCCTCCACTTT.

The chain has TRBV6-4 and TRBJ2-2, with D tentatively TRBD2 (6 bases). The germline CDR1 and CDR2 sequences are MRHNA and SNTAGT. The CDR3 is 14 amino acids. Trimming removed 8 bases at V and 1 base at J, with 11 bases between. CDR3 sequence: CASQTGENTGELFF. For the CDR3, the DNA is TGTGCCAGCCAGACGGGAGAGAACACCGGGGAGCTGTTTTTT.

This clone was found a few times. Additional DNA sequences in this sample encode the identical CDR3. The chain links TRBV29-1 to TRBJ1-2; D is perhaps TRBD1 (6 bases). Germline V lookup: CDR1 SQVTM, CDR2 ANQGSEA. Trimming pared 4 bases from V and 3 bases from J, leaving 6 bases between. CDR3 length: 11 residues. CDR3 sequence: CSVGQDYGYTF. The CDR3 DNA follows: TGCAGCGTTGGACAGGACTATGGCTACACCTTC. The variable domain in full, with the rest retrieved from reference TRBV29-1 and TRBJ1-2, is SAVISQKPSRDICQRGTSLTIQCQVDSQVTMMFWYRQQPGQSLTLIATANQGSEATYESGFVIDKFPISRPNLTFSTLTVSNMSPEDSSIYLCSVGQDYGYTFGSGTRLTVV.

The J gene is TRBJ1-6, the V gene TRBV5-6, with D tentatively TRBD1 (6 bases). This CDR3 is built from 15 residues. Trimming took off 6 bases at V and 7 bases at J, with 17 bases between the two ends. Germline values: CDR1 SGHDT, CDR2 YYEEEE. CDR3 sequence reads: CASTPAGHLNSPLHF. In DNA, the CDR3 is TGTGCCAGCACCCCAGCGGGACACCTCAATTCACCCCTCCACTTT.

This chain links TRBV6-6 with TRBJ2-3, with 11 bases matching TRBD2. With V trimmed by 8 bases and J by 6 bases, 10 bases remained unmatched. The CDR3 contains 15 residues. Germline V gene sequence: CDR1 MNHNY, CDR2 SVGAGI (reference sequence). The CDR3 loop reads CASRYLAGGSDTQYF. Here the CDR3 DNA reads TGTGCCAGCCGATACCTAGCGGGGGGTAGTGATACGCAGTATTTT.

The CDR3 DNA reads TGCGCCAGCAGCTTGGTAAGGGAGTACAATGAGCAGTTCTTC. As protein: CASSLVREYNEQFF. The chain has TRBV5-1 and TRBJ2-1, with TRBD2 as a possible D gene (5 bases). The CDR3 extends over 14 amino acids. CDR1 SGHRS and CDR2 YFSETQ come from the germline V gene. The V end lost 0 bases, the J end lost 4 bases, and 8 bases lay between the germline ends.

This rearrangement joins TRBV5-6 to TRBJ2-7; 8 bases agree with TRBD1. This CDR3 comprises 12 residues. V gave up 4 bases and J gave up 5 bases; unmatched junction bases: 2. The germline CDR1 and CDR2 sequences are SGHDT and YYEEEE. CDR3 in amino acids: CASSPTGDEQYF. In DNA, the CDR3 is TGTGCCAGCAGCCCGACAGGGGACGAGCAGTACTTC.

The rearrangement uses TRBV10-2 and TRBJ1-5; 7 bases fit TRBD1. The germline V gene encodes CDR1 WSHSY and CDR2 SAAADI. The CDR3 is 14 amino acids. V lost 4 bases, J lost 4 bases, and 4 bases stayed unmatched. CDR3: CASSGQGANQPQHF. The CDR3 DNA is TGCGCCAGCAGTGGACAGGGTGCAAATCAGCCCCAGCATTTT.

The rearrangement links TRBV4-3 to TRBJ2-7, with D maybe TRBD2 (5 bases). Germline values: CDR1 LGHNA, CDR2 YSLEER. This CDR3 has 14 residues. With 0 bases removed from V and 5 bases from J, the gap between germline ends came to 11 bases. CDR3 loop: CASSQEEGKDEQYF. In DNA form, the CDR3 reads TGCGCCAGCAGCCAAGAAGAGGGAAAGGACGAGCAGTACTTC.